Each of the 16 T cell receptor beta chains below was sequenced from the same sample in a study of T cell responses to AZD1222 COVID-19 vaccine. Clones were read by immunoSEQ multiplex PCR, and TCRdb kept only the in-frame ones, dropping some. The sample contains 150,000 to 180,000 clones, less than 95% of which appear only once. This sample comprised peripheral blood, obtained on day 0 of AZD1222 vaccination. The receptors come from an adult in good health.

The rearrangement links TRBV18 to TRBJ1-4, with a weak D call TRBD1 (5 bases). The ends were cut back, 9 bases at V and 10 bases at J, with 21 bases in the middle. Germline V gives CDR1 KGHSH, CDR2 LQKENI. The length of the CDR3 is 14 residues. In DNA, the CDR3 is TGTGCCAGTCTGAAATCTGGGCAGGGTGGAAAACTGTTTTTT. The encoded protein is CASLKSGQGGKLFF. Drawing the rest from reference TRBV18 and TRBJ1-4, the complete variable domain is NAGVMQNPRHLVRRRGQEARLRCSPMKGHSHVYWYRQLPEEGLKFMVYLQKENIIDESGMPKERFSAEFPKEGPSILRIQQVVRGDSAAYFCASLKSGQGGKLFFGSGTQLSVL.

The chain carries TRBV4-3 and TRBJ2-4, with 10 bases aligning to TRBD2. Germline V gene data show CDR1 as LGHNA and CDR2 as YSLEER. J was trimmed by 3 bases and V by 5 bases; bases with no gene match: 7. CDR3 length: 16 amino acids. The CDR3 region is CASSSGLADGKNIQYF. The CDR3 DNA is TGCGCCAGCAGCTCTGGACTAGCGGATGGCAAAAACATTCAGTACTTC.

V usage is TRBV5-8 and J usage is TRBJ2-1, with 7 bases identical to TRBD2. The V segment lost 4 bases and the J segment 2 bases; nucleotides outside the gene matches: 3. From germline, CDR1 is SGHTS and CDR2 YDEGEE. The CDR3 loop spans 14 amino acids. Here the CDR3 reads CASSPRGAYNEQFF. DNA of the CDR3: TGTGCCAGCAGCCCCCGGGGGGCCTACAATGAGCAGTTCTTC.

The CDR3 sequence is CASTLGGVSYGYTF. The CDR3 region has the DNA TGTGCCAGTACCCTGGGGGGAGTCAGCTATGGCTACACCTTC. The V gene is TRBV19, the J gene TRBJ1-2; D is possibly TRBD1 (5 bases). V shed 7 bases and J shed 4 bases, with 16 bases lying between them. The CDR3 has 14 residues. CDR1 is LNHDA, CDR2 SQIVND, per germline (reference sequence).

This chain connects TRBV6-6 to TRBJ1-3; perhaps TRBD1 as D (6 bases). There are 15 residues in the CDR3. The V gene lost 7 bases and the J gene lost 0 bases, with 13 bases spanning the gap. Germline V gene data show CDR1 as MNHNY and CDR2 as SVGAGI (reference sequence). CDR3 sequence: CASTTGSYSGNTIYF. CDR3 DNA: TGTGCCAGCACAACAGGGTCTTACTCTGGAAACACCATATATTTT.

CDR3 DNA: TGCGCCAGCAGCCCCCAGGGGGACCTAGCCAAAAACATTCAGTACTTC. Residues: CASSPQGDLAKNIQYF. The rearrangement joins TRBV4-1 to TRBJ2-4; TRBD1 matches 7 bases. There are 16 residues in the CDR3. V lost 4 bases, J lost 0 bases, and 6 bases stayed unmatched. Germline loops: CDR1 MGHRA, CDR2 YSYEKL.

The rearrangement uses TRBV28 and TRBJ1-3; no clear D. The CDR3 consists of 14 residues. Between the trimmed V and J ends, which lost 2 bases and 3 bases, there was a span of 8 bases. Germline CDR1 and CDR2: MDHEN and SYDVKM. The CDR3 spells CASSLPTSGNTIYF. The CDR3 bases are TGTGCCAGCAGTTTACCCACCAGTGGAAACACCATATATTTT.

The chain links TRBV7-2 to TRBJ1-5; TRBD1 might be the D (5 bases). Germline V gene lookup returns CDR1 SGHTA and CDR2 FQGNSA. The CDR3 extends over 15 amino acids. V was shortened by 5 bases and J by 6 bases, with 17 bases between the two germline ends. The CDR3 reads CASSPVGGLSQPQHF. DNA for the CDR3: TGTGCCAGCAGCCCAGTGGGGGGTTTAAGTCAGCCCCAGCATTTT.

The V call is TRBV5-1, the J call TRBJ1-1; D not resolved. The V gene's germline CDR1 is SGHRS and CDR2 YFSETQ. Trimming shortened V by 5 bases and J by 0 bases, and 8 bases separated the two germline ends. CDR3 length equals 13 residues. CDR3 DNA sequence: TGCGCCAGCAGAGGACTGATGAACACTGAAGCTTTCTTT. Its protein is CASRGLMNTEAFF. The variable domain in full, completed from reference TRBV5-1 and TRBJ1-1, reads KAGVTQTPRYLIKTRGQQVTLSCSPISGHRSVSWYQQTPGQGLQFLFEYFSETQRNKGNFPGRFSGRQFSNSRSEMNVSTLELGDSALYLCASRGLMNTEAFFGQGTRLTVV.

This clone has just one count. The chain joins TRBV7-6 to TRBJ2-3, with TRBD1 identical over 7 bases. Germline CDR1 and CDR2: SGHVS and FNYEAQ. CDR3 length: 16 amino acids. Losses at the gene ends were 1 base for V and 5 bases for J; bases not matched to a gene: 9. CDR3 nucleotide sequence: TGTGCCAGCAGCTTAGAACAGGGGTTATTCAGAGATACGCAGTATTTT. This gives the protein CASSLEQGLFRDTQYF.

The chain uses TRBV7-9 and TRBJ2-1; 7 bases agree with TRBD2. CDR3 length: 16 residues. Germline V lookup: CDR1 SEHNR, CDR2 FQNEAQ (reference sequence). The junction had 15 bases not matched to a gene; V was cut back by 5 bases and J by 8 bases. The CDR3 sequence: CASSPFWAGVLDEQFF. The CDR3 DNA reads TGTGCCAGCAGCCCATTTTGGGCGGGAGTCCTGGATGAGCAGTTCTTC.

The chain carries TRBV23-1 and TRBJ2-7; 8 bases match TRBD1. TRBV23-1 is given ORF status, its function remaining uncertain. J lost 4 bases, V lost 4 bases, and 18 bases had no gene match. The CDR3 consists of 18 residues. CDR3 nucleotides: TGCGCCAGCAGTCGCGCGATCATAACGGACAGGGTTTTGTACGAGCAGTACTTC. It is translated as CASSRAIITDRVLYEQYF.

The chain links TRBV4-1 to TRBJ2-1; no clear D. Trimming removed 4 bases from V and 6 bases from J, with 7 bases in between. The CDR3 runs 12 residues. Germline CDR1 and CDR2: MGHRA and YSYEKL. CDR3 DNA: TGCGCCAGCAGCCCTAACAGCAATGAGCAGTTCTTC. Translating it yields CASSPNSNEQFF.

V gene TRBV28 combines with J gene TRBJ2-7; D call uncertain. Deletions cut 7 bases from V and 2 bases from J, with 12 bases between. The CDR3 covers 13 residues. Per germline, CDR1 MDHEN and CDR2 SYDVKM. The CDR3 coding sequence is TGTGCCAGCAAAGGGCTGCAACCCTACGAGCAGTACTTC. As protein: CASKGLQPYEQYF. Full variable domain (remainder filled in from reference TRBV28 and TRBJ2-7): DVKVTQSSRYLVKRTGEKVFLECVQDMDHENMFWYRQDPGLGLRLIYFSYDVKMKEKGDIPEGYSVSREKKERFSLILESASTNQTSMYLCASKGLQPYEQYFGPGTRLTVT.

The CDR3 nucleotides are TGTGCCAGTAGTATTAGGGACGACGGCAATGAGCAGTTCTTC. Amino acid sequence: CASSIRDDGNEQFF. This rearrangement joins TRBV19 to TRBJ2-1, with D possibly being TRBD1 or TRBD2 (5 bases each). The CDR3 has 14 residues. Trimming removed 3 bases from V and 6 bases from J, with 12 bases in between. Per germline, CDR1 LNHDA and CDR2 SQIVND (reference sequence).

This rearrangement joins TRBV7-2 to TRBJ1-4; D uncertain. The V and J ends lost 2 bases and 3 bases respectively, with 7 bases between them. Germline values: CDR1 SGHTA, CDR2 FQGNSA. The CDR3 runs to 14 residues. This chain's CDR3 is CASSLKQPNEKLFF. CDR3 nucleotide sequence: TGTGCCAGCAGCTTAAAACAGCCTAATGAAAAACTGTTTTTT.